The T cell receptor (beta chain) described here comes from a study of breast tumors, draining lymph nodes, adjacent tissues. This CDR3 region has 14 residues. Germline CDR1 is KGHSH and CDR2 is LQKENI. Axillary draining lymph nodes of breast cancer patients supplied the node samples. Only one count was recorded for this clonotype. Compared with germline, one end of the junction differs, possibly owing to a read error. TCRdb passed the multiplex PCR reads through MiXCR, listing each CDR3 protein once. Of over 150,000 distinct CDR3 sequences in the sample, about 33% were seen once. Sequenced sample: axillary lymph node tissue. This sequence originates from a female donor with breast cancer. Some clones in this sample may be carry-over from other donors' samples. The genes are TRBV18 and TRBJ1-2, with D tentatively TRBD1 (5 bases). CDR3 nucleotides: TGTGCCAGCCCACCAGGACACGCTAACTATGGCTACACCTTC. Amino acids: CASPPGHANYGYTF.